The source of this T cell receptor (beta chain) is a study of regulatory T cells in long-lasting Graves disease. The TCR beta library used iRepertoire HTBI primers with Arm-PCR amplification of CDR3. TCRdb reprocessed the multiplex PCR reads via MiXCR and lists one record per CDR3 protein. The table has hundreds of thousands of distinct CDR3 sequences, 13% seen once. V lost 0 bases and J 5 bases, leaving 7 bases between the germline ends. There are 13 residues in the CDR3. At least ten counts were recorded for this clonotype. Specified time point: newly diagnosed GD, antithyroid drugs for less than 3 months. There was RNA extracted from PBMCs, and the TCR library was made from it. The sample also formed part of further work on T cells in Graves' hyperthyroidism and ophthalmopathy.

This receptor was obtained from a man aged 30 to 39 with Graves disease. This chain uses TRBV12-3 or TRBV12-4 with TRBJ2-5; no clear D. Here the sequenced sample was peripheral blood mononuclear cells (PBMCs), taken at new diagnosis, from a patient treated with antithyroid drugs. The CDR3 sequence is CASSLADRETQYF. CDR3 in DNA: TGTGCCAGCAGTTTAGCCGACCGGGAGACCCAGTACTTC.